Listed below are T cell receptor beta chains from one sample, sequenced in a study of blood T cell repertoires in COVID-19. Repertoires were generated with immunoSEQ multiplex PCR, while TCRdb's copy carries only in-frame clones and drops some. The table shows about 270,000 clones, with more than 85% occurring only once. The sequenced material came from PBMCs or T cells enriched from blood (not recorded which). The receptors here all came from a man aged 40-55 years who had been exposed to COVID-19. CDR3s include the opening cysteine and the closing phenylalanine or tryptophan. A D gene is named only where the DNA matches it firmly. The size field is filled for only some rows; it gives once, few, many or a size class.

D gene: TRBD1
V gene: TRBV11-2
clone size: NA
J gene: TRBJ2-7
CDR3 protein: CASRAGTGAFRQYF
CDR3 DNA: TGTGCCAGCAGGGCCGGGACAGGGGCCTTCAGGCAGTACTTC

D gene: TRBD1
V gene: TRBV18
clone size: NA
J gene: TRBJ1-5
CDR3 protein: CASRPGQGGRQPQHF
CDR3 DNA: TGTGCCAGCCGCCCGGGACAGGGAGGGAGACAGCCCCAGCATTTT

D gene: TRBD2
V gene: TRBV5-1
clone size: NA
J gene: TRBJ2-1
CDR3 protein: CASSLAGLAGTNEQFF
CDR3 DNA: TGCGCCAGCAGCTTGGCGGGACTAGCCGGAACCAATGAGCAGTTCTTC

D gene: NA
V gene: TRBV4-1
clone size: NA
J gene: TRBJ1-3
CDR3 protein: CASSQLTASGNTIYF
CDR3 DNA: TGCGCCAGCAGCCAATTGACAGCCTCTGGAAACACCATATATTTT

D gene: TRBD1
V gene: TRBV30
clone size: once
J gene: TRBJ2-1
CDR3 protein: CACRDRADEQFF
CDR3 DNA: TGTGCCTGTCGGGACAGGGCGGATGAGCAGTTCTTC

D gene: TRBD2
V gene: TRBV3-1/TRBV3-2
clone size: NA
J gene: TRBJ2-1
CDR3 protein: CASSPRTSGRSNEQFF
CDR3 DNA: TGTGCCAGCAGCCCGAGGACTAGCGGGAGGTCAAATGAGCAGTTCTTC

D gene: TRBD2
V gene: TRBV7-2
clone size: NA
J gene: TRBJ2-1
CDR3 protein: CASSLFLAGVGNEQFF
CDR3 DNA: TGTGCCAGCAGCTTATTTCTAGCGGGAGTAGGCAATGAGCAGTTCTTC

D gene: NA
V gene: TRBV27
clone size: NA
J gene: TRBJ1-1
CDR3 protein: CASSHREITEAFF
CDR3 DNA: TGTGCCAGCAGCCACAGGGAGATCACTGAAGCTTTCTTT

D gene: TRBD1
V gene: TRBV5-1
clone size: NA
J gene: TRBJ2-7
CDR3 protein: CASSGGQGYNEQYF
CDR3 DNA: TGCGCCAGCAGCGGGGGACAGGGATACAACGAGCAGTACTTC

D gene: NA
V gene: TRBV3-1/TRBV3-2
clone size: NA
J gene: TRBJ2-7
CDR3 protein: CASSQDHLRGREQYF
CDR3 DNA: TGTGCCAGCAGCCAAGATCATTTAAGGGGAAGGGAGCAGTACTTC

D gene: NA
V gene: TRBV6-5
clone size: NA
J gene: TRBJ2-1
CDR3 protein: CASSYEGDKQFF
CDR3 DNA: TGTGCCAGCAGTTACGAAGGGGACAAGCAGTTCTTC

D gene: NA
V gene: TRBV9
clone size: NA
J gene: TRBJ2-3
CDR3 protein: CASSPNMDTQYF
CDR3 DNA: TGTGCCAGCAGCCCGAACATGGATACGCAGTATTTT

D gene: TRBD1
V gene: TRBV7-9
clone size: NA
J gene: TRBJ1-2
CDR3 protein: CASSPGGETILRGYTF
CDR3 DNA: TGTGCCAGCAGCCCAGGGGGAGAGACCATACTGCGGGGCTACACCTTC

D gene: TRBD1
V gene: TRBV4-1
clone size: NA
J gene: TRBJ2-7
CDR3 protein: CASSQVGTGPYEQYF
CDR3 DNA: TGCGCCAGCAGCCAAGTAGGGACAGGTCCCTACGAGCAGTACTTC

D gene: NA
V gene: TRBV6-4
clone size: once
J gene: TRBJ2-3
CDR3 protein: CASSDSRLTDTQYF
CDR3 DNA: TGTGCCAGCAGTGACTCGAGGCTTACAGATACGCAGTATTTT

D gene: NA
V gene: TRBV6-5
clone size: NA
J gene: TRBJ1-1
CDR3 protein: CASRPLFGFGTEAFF
CDR3 DNA: TGTGCCAGCAGACCATTATTCGGGTTCGGCACTGAAGCTTTCTTT

D gene: TRBD1
V gene: TRBV27
clone size: NA
J gene: TRBJ1-5
CDR3 protein: CASKLGQGADQPQHF
CDR3 DNA: TGTGCCAGCAAACTAGGACAGGGGGCGGATCAGCCCCAGCATTTT

D gene: TRBD1
V gene: TRBV28
clone size: once
J gene: TRBJ1-6
CDR3 protein: CASRGQGYNFPLHF
CDR3 DNA: TGTGCCAGCAGGGGACAGGGTTATAATTTTCCCCTCCACTTT

D gene: TRBD1
V gene: TRBV7-2
clone size: once
J gene: TRBJ2-7
CDR3 protein: CASSRTGPPLYEQYF
CDR3 DNA: TGTGCCAGCAGCCGGACAGGGCCTCCCCTCTACGAGCAGTACTTC

D gene: NA
V gene: TRBV11-2
clone size: NA
J gene: TRBJ2-7
CDR3 protein: CASSDTFGSYEQYF
CDR3 DNA: TGTGCCAGCAGCGACACCTTTGGGTCCTACGAGCAGTACTTC

D gene: TRBD1
V gene: TRBV9
clone size: NA
J gene: TRBJ2-1
CDR3 protein: CASSAQTGERNEQFF
CDR3 DNA: TGTGCCAGCAGCGCGCAGACAGGGGAGAGGAATGAGCAGTTCTTC

D gene: TRBD2
V gene: TRBV6-5
clone size: NA
J gene: TRBJ2-3
CDR3 protein: CAARGAGGPRDTQYF
CDR3 DNA: TGTGCCGCTCGAGGGGCGGGAGGCCCTCGGGATACGCAGTATTTT

D gene: TRBD2
V gene: TRBV5-1
clone size: NA
J gene: TRBJ2-3
CDR3 protein: CASSRVAGVLDTQYF
CDR3 DNA: TGCGCCAGCAGCCGGGTAGCGGGAGTTTTAGATACGCAGTATTTT

D gene: NA
V gene: TRBV6-4
clone size: NA
J gene: TRBJ1-1
CDR3 protein: CASSDSRLGRGEAFF
CDR3 DNA: TGTGCCAGCAGTGACTCGAGGCTGGGAAGGGGTGAAGCTTTCTTT

D gene: TRBD1
V gene: TRBV19
clone size: NA
J gene: TRBJ2-2
CDR3 protein: CASSPQGGNTGELFF
CDR3 DNA: TGTGCCAGTAGTCCACAGGGGGGGAACACCGGGGAGCTGTTTTTT

D gene: NA
V gene: TRBV5-1
clone size: NA
J gene: TRBJ1-3
CDR3 protein: CASSLAGDSGNTIYF
CDR3 DNA: TGCGCCAGCAGCTTGGCCGGAGACTCTGGAAACACCATATATTTT

D gene: NA
V gene: TRBV11-2
clone size: NA
J gene: TRBJ1-1
CDR3 protein: CASSPFGSGTEAFF
CDR3 DNA: TGTGCCAGCAGCCCATTTGGCTCGGGCACTGAAGCTTTCTTT

D gene: TRBD1
V gene: TRBV11-2
clone size: NA
J gene: TRBJ1-1
CDR3 protein: CASSLGSQGAAEAFF
CDR3 DNA: TGTGCCAGCAGCTTAGGCTCACAGGGGGCCGCTGAAGCTTTCTTT

D gene: NA
V gene: TRBV24-1
clone size: NA
J gene: TRBJ2-3
CDR3 protein: CATSEPDKNTQYF
CDR3 DNA: TGTGCCACCAGTGAACCCGACAAAAATACGCAGTATTTT

D gene: TRBD1
V gene: TRBV5-1
clone size: once
J gene: TRBJ1-3
CDR3 protein: CASSLGTGPSGNTIYF
CDR3 DNA: TGCGCCAGCAGCCTAGGGACAGGCCCCTCTGGAAACACCATATATTTT

D gene: TRBD2
V gene: TRBV4-3
clone size: NA
J gene: TRBJ2-4
CDR3 protein: CASSQERGGRGGNIQYF
CDR3 DNA: TGCGCCAGCAGCCAAGAGAGGGGCGGGAGGGGAGGAAACATTCAGTACTTC

D gene: NA
V gene: TRBV25-1
clone size: few
J gene: TRBJ2-1
CDR3 protein: CASSDFQGRDNEQFF
CDR3 DNA: TGTGCCAGCAGTGATTTCCAGGGGAGGGACAATGAGCAGTTCTTC

D gene: TRBD2
V gene: TRBV27
clone size: NA
J gene: TRBJ2-7
CDR3 protein: CASSLGSSGRAYEQYF
CDR3 DNA: TGTGCCAGCAGTTTAGGGTCTAGCGGGAGGGCCTACGAGCAGTACTTC

D gene: TRBD1
V gene: TRBV9
clone size: NA
J gene: TRBJ1-6
CDR3 protein: CASSISGTGNSPLHF
CDR3 DNA: TGTGCCAGCAGCATCTCCGGGACAGGGAATTCACCCCTCCACTTT

D gene: NA
V gene: TRBV28
clone size: NA
J gene: TRBJ1-5
CDR3 protein: CASSLTGYQPQHF
CDR3 DNA: TGTGCCAGCAGTTTAACAGGATATCAGCCCCAGCATTTT

D gene: TRBD2
V gene: TRBV3-1/TRBV3-2
clone size: NA
J gene: TRBJ2-7
CDR3 protein: CASSHLAGGYEQYF
CDR3 DNA: TGTGCCAGCAGCCATCTAGCGGGAGGCTACGAGCAGTACTTC

D gene: NA
V gene: TRBV27
clone size: NA
J gene: TRBJ2-5
CDR3 protein: CASKDYRDFGETQYF
CDR3 DNA: TGTGCCAGCAAAGATTACAGGGATTTCGGAGAGACCCAGTACTTC

D gene: TRBD2
V gene: TRBV29-1
clone size: NA
J gene: TRBJ2-7
CDR3 protein: CSVEREGPTGQYF
CDR3 DNA: TGCAGCGTAGAGCGGGAGGGTCCTACGGGGCAGTACTTC

D gene: NA
V gene: TRBV4-3
clone size: once
J gene: TRBJ1-5
CDR3 protein: CASSQEQGPQPQHF
CDR3 DNA: TGCGCCAGCAGCCAGGAGCAGGGCCCTCAGCCCCAGCATTTT

D gene: TRBD2
V gene: TRBV7-9
clone size: NA
J gene: TRBJ2-7
CDR3 protein: CASSVSGSGYEQYF
CDR3 DNA: TGTGCCAGCAGCGTTAGCGGGAGTGGGTACGAGCAGTACTTC

D gene: NA
V gene: TRBV11-2
clone size: NA
J gene: TRBJ1-4
CDR3 protein: CASSLGTQLFF
CDR3 DNA: TGTGCCAGCAGCTTAGGGACACAACTGTTTTTT

D gene: NA
V gene: TRBV21-1
clone size: NA
J gene: TRBJ2-1
CDR3 protein: CASSKTTSGTEDEQFF
CDR3 DNA: TGTGCCAGCAGCAAAACAACTAGCGGGACGGAGGATGAGCAGTTCTTC

D gene: NA
V gene: TRBV15
clone size: NA
J gene: TRBJ2-7
CDR3 protein: CATSRGILSSGTPTYEQYF
CDR3 DNA: TGTGCCACCAGCAGAGGCATTTTAAGTTCCGGGACACCAACTTACGAGCAGTACTTC

D gene: NA
V gene: TRBV11-3
clone size: NA
J gene: TRBJ1-1
CDR3 protein: CASSLQGYTEAFF
CDR3 DNA: TGTGCCAGCAGCTTACAGGGTTACACTGAAGCTTTCTTT

D gene: NA
V gene: TRBV9
clone size: NA
J gene: TRBJ2-3
CDR3 protein: CASSVDSGTDTQYF
CDR3 DNA: TGTGCCAGCAGCGTAGATAGCGGCACAGATACGCAGTATTTT

D gene: NA
V gene: TRBV5-1
clone size: NA
J gene: TRBJ2-7
CDR3 protein: CASSSEGIADYEQYF
CDR3 DNA: TGCGCCAGCAGCTCCGAGGGTATAGCCGACTACGAGCAGTACTTC

D gene: TRBD1
V gene: TRBV5-8
clone size: NA
J gene: TRBJ1-2
CDR3 protein: CASSLKGQGYYTF
CDR3 DNA: TGTGCCAGCAGCTTAAAGGGACAGGGGTACTACACCTTC

D gene: NA
V gene: TRBV30
clone size: NA
J gene: TRBJ1-6
CDR3 protein: CAARRDSYNSPLHF
CDR3 DNA: TGTGCCGCGCGCAGGGACTCCTATAATTCACCCCTCCACTTT

D gene: NA
V gene: TRBV19
clone size: few
J gene: TRBJ1-2
CDR3 protein: CASSTNRAHYTF
CDR3 DNA: TGTGCCAGCTCAACAAACAGAGCCCACTACACCTTC

D gene: NA
V gene: TRBV28
clone size: NA
J gene: TRBJ1-6
CDR3 protein: CASTVNDRYNSPLHF
CDR3 DNA: TGTGCCAGCACCGTGAATGACAGATATAATTCACCCCTCCACTTT

D gene: TRBD1
V gene: TRBV11-2
clone size: NA
J gene: TRBJ2-1
CDR3 protein: CASSSNRGAYNEQFF
CDR3 DNA: TGTGCCAGCAGCTCAAACAGGGGGGCATACAATGAGCAGTTCTTC